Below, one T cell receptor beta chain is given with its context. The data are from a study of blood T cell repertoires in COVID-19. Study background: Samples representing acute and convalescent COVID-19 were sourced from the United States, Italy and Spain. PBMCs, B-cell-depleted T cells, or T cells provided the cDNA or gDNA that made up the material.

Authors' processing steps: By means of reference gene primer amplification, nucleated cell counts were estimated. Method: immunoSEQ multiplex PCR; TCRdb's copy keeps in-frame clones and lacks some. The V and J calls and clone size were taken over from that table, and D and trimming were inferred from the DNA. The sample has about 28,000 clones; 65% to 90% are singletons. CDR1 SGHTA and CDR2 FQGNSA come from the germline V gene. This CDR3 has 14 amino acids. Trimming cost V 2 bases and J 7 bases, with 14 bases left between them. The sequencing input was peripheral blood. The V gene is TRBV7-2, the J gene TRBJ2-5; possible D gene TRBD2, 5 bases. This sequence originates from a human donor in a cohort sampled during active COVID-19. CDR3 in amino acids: CASSLISSGRTQYF. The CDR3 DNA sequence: TGTGCCAGCAGCTTAATCTCTTCTGGGAGGACCCAGTACTTC.